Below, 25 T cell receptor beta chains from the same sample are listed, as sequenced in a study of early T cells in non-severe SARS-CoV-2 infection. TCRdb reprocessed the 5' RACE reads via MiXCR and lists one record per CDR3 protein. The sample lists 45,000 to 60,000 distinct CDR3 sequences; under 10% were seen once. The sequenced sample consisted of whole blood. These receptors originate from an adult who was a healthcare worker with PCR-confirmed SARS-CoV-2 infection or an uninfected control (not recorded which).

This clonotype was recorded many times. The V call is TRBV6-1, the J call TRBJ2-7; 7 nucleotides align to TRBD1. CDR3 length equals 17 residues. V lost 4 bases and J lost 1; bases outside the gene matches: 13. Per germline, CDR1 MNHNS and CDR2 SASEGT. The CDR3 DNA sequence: TGTGCCAGCAGTGGGACGATACAGGGGTGGGCTTCCTACGAGCAGTACTTC. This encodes CASSGTIQGWASYEQYF.

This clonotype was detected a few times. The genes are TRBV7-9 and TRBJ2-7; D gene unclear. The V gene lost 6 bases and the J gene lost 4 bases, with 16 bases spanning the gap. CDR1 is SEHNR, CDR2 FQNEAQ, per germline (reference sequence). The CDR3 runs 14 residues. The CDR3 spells CASSSRAKNYEQYF. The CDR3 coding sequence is TGTGCCAGCAGTTCCCGGGCTAAGAATTACGAGCAGTACTTC.

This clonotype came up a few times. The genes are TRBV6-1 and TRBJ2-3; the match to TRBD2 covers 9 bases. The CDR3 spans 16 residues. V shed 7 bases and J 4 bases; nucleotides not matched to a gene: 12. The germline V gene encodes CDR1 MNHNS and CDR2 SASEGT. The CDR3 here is CASKSRGGRGADTQYF. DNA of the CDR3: TGTGCCAGCAAATCACGGGGCGGGAGGGGAGCAGATACGCAGTATTTT.

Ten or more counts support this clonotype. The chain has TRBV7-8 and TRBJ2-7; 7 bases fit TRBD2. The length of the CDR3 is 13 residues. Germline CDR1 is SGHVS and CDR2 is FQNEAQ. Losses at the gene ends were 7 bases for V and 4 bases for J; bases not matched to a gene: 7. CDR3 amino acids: CASTLGGGYEQYF. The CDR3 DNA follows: TGTGCCAGCACTCTGGGGGGAGGGTACGAGCAGTACTTC.

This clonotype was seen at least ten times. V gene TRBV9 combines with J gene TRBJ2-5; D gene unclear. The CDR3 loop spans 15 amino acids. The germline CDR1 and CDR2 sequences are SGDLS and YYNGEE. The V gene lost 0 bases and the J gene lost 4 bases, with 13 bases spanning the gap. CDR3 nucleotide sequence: TGTGCCAGCAGCGTAGTGTTGGTTGTTCGAGAGACCCAGTACTTC. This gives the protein CASSVVLVVRETQYF.

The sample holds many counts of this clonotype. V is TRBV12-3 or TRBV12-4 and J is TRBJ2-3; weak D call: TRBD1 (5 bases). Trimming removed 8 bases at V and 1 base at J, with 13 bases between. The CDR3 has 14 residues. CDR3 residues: CASGKGIGTDTQYF. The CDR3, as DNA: TGTGCCAGCGGAAAGGGGATAGGCACAGATACGCAGTATTTT.

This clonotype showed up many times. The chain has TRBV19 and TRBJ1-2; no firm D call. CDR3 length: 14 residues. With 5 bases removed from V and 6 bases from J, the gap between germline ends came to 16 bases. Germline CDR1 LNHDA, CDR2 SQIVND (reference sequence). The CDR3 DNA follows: TGTGCCAGTAGTGGCCTCAAGGCATGGGATGGCTACACCTTC. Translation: CASSGLKAWDGYTF.

The chain's CDR3 is CASSESGRGSTEAFF. For the CDR3, the DNA is TGTGCCAGCAGTGAATCTGGACGGGGGAGCACTGAAGCTTTCTTT. J is TRBJ1-1 and V is TRBV2; D might be TRBD1 (5 bases). Per the germline V gene, CDR1 is SNHLY and CDR2 is FYNNEI. Trimming stripped 2 bases from V and 4 bases from J, with 14 bases between. CDR3 size: 15 residues.

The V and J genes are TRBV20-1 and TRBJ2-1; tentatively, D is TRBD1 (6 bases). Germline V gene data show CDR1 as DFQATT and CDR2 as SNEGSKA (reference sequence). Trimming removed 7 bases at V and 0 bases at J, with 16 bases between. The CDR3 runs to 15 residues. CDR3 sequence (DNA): TGCAGTGGTAAAATGGGGGCTAGCTCCTACAATGAGCAGTTCTTC. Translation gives CSGKMGASSYNEQFF.

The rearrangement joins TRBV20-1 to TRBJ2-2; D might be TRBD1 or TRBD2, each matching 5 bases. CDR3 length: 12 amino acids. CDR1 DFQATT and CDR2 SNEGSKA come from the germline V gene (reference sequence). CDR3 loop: CGGVRSTGELFF. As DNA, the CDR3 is TGCGGGGGTGTTAGGTCAACCGGGGAGCTGTTTTTT.

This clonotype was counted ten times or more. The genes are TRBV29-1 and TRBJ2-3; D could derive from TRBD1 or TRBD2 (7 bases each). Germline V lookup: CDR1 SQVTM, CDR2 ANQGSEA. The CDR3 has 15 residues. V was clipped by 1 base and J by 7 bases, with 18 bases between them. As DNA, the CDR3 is TGCAGCGTTGAAGTGGGGGAGGGGGCCTTAAATACGCAGTATTTT. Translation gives CSVEVGEGALNTQYF.

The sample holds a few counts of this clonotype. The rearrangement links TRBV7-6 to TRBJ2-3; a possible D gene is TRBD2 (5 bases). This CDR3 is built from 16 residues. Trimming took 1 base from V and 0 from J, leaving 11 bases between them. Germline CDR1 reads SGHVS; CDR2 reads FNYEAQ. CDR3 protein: CASSLVFRGSTDTQYF. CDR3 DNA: TGTGCCAGCAGCTTAGTTTTTCGCGGGAGCACAGATACGCAGTATTTT.

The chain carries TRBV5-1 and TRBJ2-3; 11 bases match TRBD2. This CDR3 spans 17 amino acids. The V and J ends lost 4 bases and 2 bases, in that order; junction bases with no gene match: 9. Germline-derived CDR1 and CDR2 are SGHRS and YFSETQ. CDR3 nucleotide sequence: TGCGCCAGCAGCCCGATAGCGGGAGGGGCCTCCACAGATACGCAGTATTTT. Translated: CASSPIAGGASTDTQYF.

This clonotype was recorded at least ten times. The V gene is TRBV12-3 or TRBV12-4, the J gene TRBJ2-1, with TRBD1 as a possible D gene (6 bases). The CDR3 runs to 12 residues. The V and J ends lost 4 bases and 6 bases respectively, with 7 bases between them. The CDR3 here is CASSWTVNEQFF. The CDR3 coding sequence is TGTGCCAGCAGTTGGACAGTCAATGAGCAGTTCTTC.

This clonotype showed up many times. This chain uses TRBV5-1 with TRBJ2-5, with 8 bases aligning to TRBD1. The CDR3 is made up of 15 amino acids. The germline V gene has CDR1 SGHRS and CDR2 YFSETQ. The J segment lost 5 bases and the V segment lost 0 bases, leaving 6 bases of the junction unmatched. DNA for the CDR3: TGCGCCAGCAGCTTGGCAGGGGGCGCTTTTGAGACCCAGTACTTC. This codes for CASSLAGGAFETQYF. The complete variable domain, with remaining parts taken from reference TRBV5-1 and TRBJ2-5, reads KAGVTQTPRYLIKTRGQQVTLSCSPISGHRSVSWYQQTPGQGLQFLFEYFSETQRNKGNFPGRFSGRQFSNSRSEMNVSTLELGDSALYLCASSLAGGAFETQYFGPGTRLLVL.

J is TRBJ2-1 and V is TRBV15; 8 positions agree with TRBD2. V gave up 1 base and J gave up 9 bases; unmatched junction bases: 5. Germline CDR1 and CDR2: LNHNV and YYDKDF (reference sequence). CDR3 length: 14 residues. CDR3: CATSRGGTRSEQFF. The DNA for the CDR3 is TGTGCCACCAGCAGAGGGGGGACTAGAAGTGAGCAGTTCTTC.

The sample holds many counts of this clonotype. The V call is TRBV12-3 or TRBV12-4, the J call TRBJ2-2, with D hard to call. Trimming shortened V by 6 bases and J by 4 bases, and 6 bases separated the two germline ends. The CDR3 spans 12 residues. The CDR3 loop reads CASRTLTGELFF. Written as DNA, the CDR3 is TGTGCCAGCAGGACTCTCACCGGGGAGCTGTTTTTT.

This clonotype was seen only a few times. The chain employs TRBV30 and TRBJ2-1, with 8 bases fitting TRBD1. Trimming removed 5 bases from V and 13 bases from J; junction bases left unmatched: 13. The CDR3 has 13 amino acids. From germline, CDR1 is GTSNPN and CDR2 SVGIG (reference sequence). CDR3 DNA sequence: TGTGCCTGGGATGATGCAGGGGGCCGAGATCAGTTCTTC. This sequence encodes CAWDDAGGRDQFF.

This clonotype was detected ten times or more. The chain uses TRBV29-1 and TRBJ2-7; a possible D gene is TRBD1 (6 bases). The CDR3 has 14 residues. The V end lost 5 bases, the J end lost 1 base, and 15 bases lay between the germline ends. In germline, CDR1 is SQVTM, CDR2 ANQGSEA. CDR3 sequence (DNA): TGCAGCGTTCGAGAGGGGGTAAGGTCCTACGAGCAGTACTTC. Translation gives CSVREGVRSYEQYF.

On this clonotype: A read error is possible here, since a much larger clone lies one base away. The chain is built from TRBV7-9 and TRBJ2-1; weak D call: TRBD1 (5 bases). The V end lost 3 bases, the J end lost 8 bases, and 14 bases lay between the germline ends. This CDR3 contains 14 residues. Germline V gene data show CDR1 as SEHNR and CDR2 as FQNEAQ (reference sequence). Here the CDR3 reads CASSFTVGVYEQFF. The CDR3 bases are TGTGCCAGCAGCTTTACGGTAGGGGTGTATGAGCAGTTCTTC.

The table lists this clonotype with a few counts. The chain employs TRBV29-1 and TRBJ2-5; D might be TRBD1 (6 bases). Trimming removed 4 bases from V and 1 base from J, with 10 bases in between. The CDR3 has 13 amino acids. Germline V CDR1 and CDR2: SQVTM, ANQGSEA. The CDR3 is CSVGRDTQETQYF. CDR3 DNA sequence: TGCAGCGTTGGACGGGACACCCAAGAGACCCAGTACTTC.

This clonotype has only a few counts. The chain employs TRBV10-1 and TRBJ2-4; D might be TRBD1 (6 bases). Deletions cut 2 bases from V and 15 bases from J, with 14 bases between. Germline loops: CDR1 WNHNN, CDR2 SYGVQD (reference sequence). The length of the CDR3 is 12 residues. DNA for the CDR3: TGCGCCAGCAGTGAGAACCCGGACAGCTTGTACTTC. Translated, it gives CASSENPDSLYF.

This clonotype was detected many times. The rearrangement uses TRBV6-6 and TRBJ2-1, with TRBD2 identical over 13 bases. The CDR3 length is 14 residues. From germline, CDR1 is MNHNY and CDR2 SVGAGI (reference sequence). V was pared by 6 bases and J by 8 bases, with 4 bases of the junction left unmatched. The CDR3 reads CASSRTSGSYEQFF. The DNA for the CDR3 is TGTGCCAGCAGCCGGACTAGCGGGAGCTATGAGCAGTTCTTC.

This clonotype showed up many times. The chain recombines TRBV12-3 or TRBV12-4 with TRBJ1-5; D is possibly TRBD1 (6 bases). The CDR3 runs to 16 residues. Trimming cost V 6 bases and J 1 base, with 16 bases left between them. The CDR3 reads CASSLRGGGSNQPQHF. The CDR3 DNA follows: TGTGCCAGCAGCCTCAGAGGGGGAGGGAGCAATCAGCCCCAGCATTTT.

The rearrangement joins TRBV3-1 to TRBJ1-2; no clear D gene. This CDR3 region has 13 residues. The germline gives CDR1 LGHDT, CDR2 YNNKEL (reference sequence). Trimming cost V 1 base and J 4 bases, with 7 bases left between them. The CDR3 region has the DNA TGTGCCAGCAGCCAAGCACCGCTCTATGGCTACACCTTC. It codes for CASSQAPLYGYTF.